This TCR beta chain is drawn from a study of blood T cell repertoires in COVID-19. Looking at the study overall: Researchers got acute and convalescent COVID-19 samples from the United States, Italy and Spain. Nucleic acid was either cDNA or gDNA, and it came from T cells, B-cell-depleted T cells, or PBMCs.

Per the original methods: Amplification of reference gene primers provided the estimated nucleated cell counts. Produced via immunoSEQ multiplex PCR; TCRdb's table is partial and in-frame only. The V and J calls and the clone size are those of that table, but D and trimming were determined from the DNA. The sample lists a few hundred thousand clones; approximately 90% were seen once. Germline CDR1 is SGHVS and CDR2 is FNYEAQ. There are 20 residues in the CDR3. With 2 bases clipped from V and 1 base from J, the junction kept 12 bases outside the gene matches. Sequencing used peripheral blood. The chain uses TRBV7-6 and TRBJ2-2; 11 positions agree with TRBD2. This TCR came from a woman aged 45-59 years with active or convalescent COVID-19. The DNA for the CDR3 is TGTGCCAGCAGCTTACGATATACCGATACTAGCGGGGGGAACACCGGGGAGCTGTTTTTT. Translation gives CASSLRYTDTSGGNTGELFF.